This T cell receptor (beta chain) came from a study of shared clonotypes between healthy human individuals. This clone appeared once. Its antigen remains unknown. Every subset had its genomic DNA shared out evenly among several immunoSEQ plates. As handled by the study authors: Junction-only sequences without quality scores were provided by ImmunoSEQ, so filtering was different. Measured with immunoSEQ multiplex PCR; TCRdb has only the in-frame clones, and not every one. Clone size and V and J calls were adopted from that table, with D and trimming inferred from the DNA. The table has about 2.5 million clones, 85% to 95% seen once. Findings and limits, study-wide: Shared across several donors were around 5% of the naive CD4 clonotypes.

V was clipped by 0 bases and J by 8 bases, with 7 bases between them. CDR1 is LNHNV and CDR2 is YYDKDF in the germline V gene (reference sequence). CDR3 size: 13 residues. Material: naive CD4+ T cells from PBMCs. As to subset: CD45RA+ positively selected. The receptor was isolated from a man between 18 and 29 years old in good health. Some clones in this sample may be carry-over from other donors' samples. The V gene is TRBV15, the J gene TRBJ1-4; no firm D call. CDR3 coding DNA: TGTGCCACCAGCAGAGATATGCGAGAAAAACTGTTTTTT. Translating gives CATSRDMREKLFF.